The sequence of this T cell receptor (beta chain) was determined in a study of cytomegalovirus exposure and HLA in healthy donors (dated by TCRdb to about 2017). With regard to the full study: An earlier analysis of approximately 640 of the donors reported more than 250 Gb of sequence data and 100 million to 130 million unique TCR beta sequences from 150 million to 200 million T cells. In a later analysis, previously published TCR beta repertoires from several hundred donors were re-analyzed and high-resolution HLA genotyping was added so that TCR occurrence patterns could be studied. Among the roughly 400 genotyped donors, around 81% belonged to the genetic ancestry cluster associated with self-reported Caucasian donors. An earlier analysis of 500 to 750 of the donors applied high-throughput TCR beta sequencing to assess whether each TCR beta V gene segment acted as functional or pseudogenic. Donor age, sex, ethnicity and CMV serostatus were compiled alongside the repertoire data. Along with the roughly 670-subject first cohort, a separate validation cohort of around 110 different subjects was used. A later genetic analysis used genome-wide SNP genotypes for about three fifths of the 666 donors, treating that subset as a discovery cohort. Roughly five DR-DQ haplotypes were handled as single units for association and clustering because linkage in the cohort was strong. To predict cytomegalovirus infection status, the study combined high-throughput TCR immunosequencing, statistical association of individual TCRs with disease status, and machine learning. An early release covering roughly 640 HLA-typed donors comprised approximately 290 gigabases of sequencing data and tens of millions of unique TCR sequences. Typing coverage differed by locus: A, B, C, DRB1 and DQB1 were typed in about 620-640 donors, DQA1 in about 560, DPA1 in 606, and DPB1 in 400 to 480. HLA typing included class I and class II loci at four-digit resolution. The study aimed to test whether cataloging public T cell receptors could reveal signatures of past pathogen exposure. Every repertoire in the discovery cohort had been generated on one and the same sequencing platform. On average, approximately 250,000 unique TCR beta nucleotide sequences were sequenced per donor among 300 to 500 genotyped donors of the cohort, with about 19% of those sequences being non-productive. The study used immunosequencing to profile the T cell repertoires of under 700 subjects and linked those repertoires to cytomegalovirus serostatus. Rather than drawing on any new phenotypic data, the later analysis identified candidate immune exposures from TCR beta sequences and the way those sequences occurred across donors. Here is what the overall study found, with its caveats: Strong co-occurrence of HLA alleles, especially DR and DQ, made assigning TCR associations to individual alleles difficult. A further reported finding was that TCR beta sequences accurately predicted the HLA-A and HLA-B alleles for most subjects in the first cohort. Roughly uniform sequencing depth across donors was assumed in presence/absence analyses, although this assumption may not hold. In a later analysis, TCR association rates were found to vary across HLA loci, with the most associated TCRs seen for DRB1 alleles and the fewest for HLA-C alleles. A later analysis found that most CMV-associated TCR beta chains appeared HLA-restricted, with HLA associations seemingly driven largely by CMV exposure. A later analysis associated some 17,000 TCR beta sequences with specific HLA alleles at a false discovery rate of 0.05. The study listed approximately 160 TCR beta chains as associated with cytomegalovirus. In an earlier analysis of some 540 of the donors, most TCR beta V segments appeared in productive rearrangements about 87% or about 30% of the time, broadly matching IMGT annotations. In this cohort, only TCR beta chains were sequenced, and detectable features were limited by the absence of alpha or paired-chain data. The classifier was reported to diagnose cytomegalovirus status with high specificity and sensitivity in both the original and validation cohorts. HLA typing was unavailable for some donors at each locus, so association tests used only the typed subset. Some IMGT-functional V segments, including TRBV6-2 and TRBV6-3, could not be told apart with the 87-base-pair reads, so those segments were excluded. In a later analysis, several top co-occurrence clusters were reported to appear linked to parvovirus B19, influenza, CMV and Epstein-Barr virus. While some public TCRs were present in many individuals, most TCR sequences turned up only very rarely across donors. In a later analysis, HLA-associated TCR beta chains were found to be more clonally expanded and to have lower generation probabilities than equally common non-associated chains. Because counts were too low, some 17 rarely observed V segments, including chromosome 9 orphons, were excluded from the earlier analysis of roughly 580 of the donors. The authors suggested that the approach could potentially be extended to other disease states and immunological phenotypes. Correlated functional status among segregating V segments might be attributable to linkage disequilibrium, but an unknown experimental factor could not be ruled out. According to a later genetic analysis, donors in an Asian-associated ancestry cluster had fewer N-insertions in productive TCRs than the approximately 670-donor mean. CMV serostatus was the only immune exposure information available for the cohort. The sequencing pipeline was judged likely to have produced a cluster of highly shared sequence variants as a technical artifact. A later genetic analysis associated a missense DCLRE1C variant with V-gene and J-gene trimming of TCR beta chains, and an independent cohort replicated the association. In vitro tests confirmed that three of the cytomegalovirus-associated TCR beta chains recognize cytomegalovirus antigens.

Library generation was performed with the immunoSEQ multiplex PCR assay. The multiplex PCR relied on a mix of 60 forward primers for TCR Vbeta segments and 13 reverse primers for TCR Jbeta segments. The CDR3 region of rearranged TCR beta genes was amplified from genomic DNA with a multiplex PCR assay. The Illumina HiSeq System was used to sequence the amplified TCR beta libraries as 87-base-pair reads. The paper's data handling went like this. In a later analysis, tens of millions of unique TCR beta chains were counted across the roughly 670 repertoires, and roughly 11 million of these chains were shared by at least two donors. To remove PCR and sequencing errors, raw reads were error-corrected and collapsed into unique sequences using a nearest-neighbor algorithm that merged closely related sequences. CDR3 sequences were aligned to IMGT reference sequences to assign V, D and J gene segments. Each retained sequence needed at least a six-nucleotide match to both a V gene segment and a J gene segment. A rearrangement counted as productive if the CDR3 had no stop codons and remained in frame with V and J, and every other rearrangement counted as non-productive. CDR3 was defined by IMGT convention, running from the second conserved V-encoded cysteine to the conserved J-encoded phenylalanine. In an earlier analysis of around 570 of the donors, sequences lacking an unambiguous match to a single V gene segment were excluded. An earlier analysis of approximately 590 of the donors called V segments functional above 56.7% productive rearrangements and segregating when the between-donor standard deviation exceeded 5%. To diagnose cytomegalovirus status from the catalog of TCR beta chain sequences, a statistical classification framework was built. In a later analysis, TCR nucleotide sequences were compared against IMGT/GENE-DB human TR gene sequences so that V and J genes could be assigned. In a later analysis, CDR3 sequences and most-parsimonious VDJ recombination scenarios were assigned using the TCRdist pipeline. In a later analysis, each TCR beta chain was defined by its CDR3 amino acid sequence together with its V-gene family, and reads lacking a unique V-gene family were excluded. In a later analysis, 500 to 650 highly shared, low-generation-probability nucleotide sequences were removed to address suspected cross-contamination and a sequencing artifact. In a later analysis, a clonal expansion index for each public chain was calculated from normalized within-repertoire ranks of inferred template counts. In a later analysis, generation probabilities were computed using a VDJ recombination model fitted to out-of-frame rearrangements, and the results were checked against IGoR. A later analysis scored TCR-TCR, TCR-HLA and TCR-CMV co-occurrence with hypergeometric tests, applying a repertoire-size bias correction to TCR pairs. False discovery rates were estimated in a later analysis by permuting HLA or CMV assignments 20 times. A later analysis grouped co-occurring TCRs with DBSCAN, adding TCRdist sequence similarity when clustering within HLA-allele-positive subsets. Repertoires with fewer than 30,000 or more than 120,000 public chains were left out of co-occurrence clustering, as were a few repertoires with anomalous nucleotide sharing. TCRdb took this table from immuneACCESS and kept in-frame rearrangements with V and J called. Such tables lack part of the clones; where checked against another copy, unresolved V genes explain under half of the gap, and the rest is unexplained. Clone size and the V and J calls come from that table; the DNA yielded D and trimming. The table kept for this sample lists around 140,000 clones. About 1.7% of the sample rests with the top ten.

Here V drops 2 bases and J drops 4 bases, and the junction holds 5 bases not matched to any gene. From its cysteine to its phenylalanine, the CDR3 spans 16 amino acids. The only DNA kept is the CDR3, 48 bases in frame from the first base. CDR1 MDHEN and CDR2 SYDVKM are derived from the germline V gene. A remark on this clone: The target of this receptor is not known.

The cohort comprised fewer than 700 healthy bone marrow donors. All cohort members were sampled while nominally healthy, although unrecorded immune exposures were likely present. The donor tested CMV seronegative, placing the donor among the 352 seronegative members of the cohort. A peripheral blood sample was collected from each donor, and TCR beta sequencing was performed on peripheral blood mononuclear cells. The Qiagen DNeasy Blood Extraction Kit was used to extract genomic DNA from the blood cell samples. The sequenced material came from PBMCs. The sequence derives from a man between 18 and 29 years old in good health and CMV-seronegative. The rearranged chain carries TRBV28 and TRBJ2-7; 13 of the junction bases match TRBD2. Read as DNA, the sequence is TGTGCCAGCAGTTTAGGACTAGCGGGAGAAGGGTACGAGCAGTACTTC. Translated, this gives CASSLGLAGEGYEQYF.